The 12 T cell receptor beta chains listed next were all sequenced from one sample in a study of blood T cell repertoires in COVID-19. Clones were read by immunoSEQ multiplex PCR, and TCRdb kept only the in-frame ones, dropping some. The repertoire includes under 350,000 clones, roughly nine tenths of them detected once, and less than 2% sits in the top ten. The sequencing input was peripheral blood. The receptors derive from a woman aged 25 to 45 with COVID-19, enrolled during active disease.

The chain couples TRBV5-1 to TRBJ1-1; 9 nucleotides align to TRBD1. This CDR3 contains 16 residues. Germline V gene sequence: CDR1 SGHRS, CDR2 YFSETQ. V shed 4 bases, J shed 3 bases, and the junction held 10 bases outside the gene matches. CDR3 in DNA: TGCGCCAGCAGCGGTCGGACAGGGGCGGGGGACACTGAAGCTTTCTTT. Amino acid sequence: CASSGRTGAGDTEAFF.

The chain recombines TRBV21-1 with TRBJ2-2; TRBD1, the D gene given by the table, was not confirmed from the DNA. TRBV21-1 is given as a pseudogene. The CDR3 contains 15 residues. CDR3 loop: CASTPRTDNTGELFF. CDR3 DNA sequence: TGTGCCAGCACCCCTCGGACAGACAACACCGGGGAGCTGTTTTTT.

The rearrangement joins TRBV4-2 to TRBJ2-3; 7 bases fit TRBD2. Germline lookup yields CDR1 LGHNA and CDR2 YNFKEQ. V lost 5 bases, J lost 5 bases, and 13 bases stayed unmatched. The CDR3 covers 16 residues. The CDR3 sequence: CASSSLGGGLKDTQYF. DNA for the CDR3: TGTGCCAGCAGCTCGTTGGGGGGGGGATTGAAAGATACGCAGTATTTT.

The CDR3 is CASSYDRGLGEQYF. The CDR3 coding sequence is TGTGCCAGCAGTTACGACAGGGGGCTAGGGGAGCAGTACTTC. V and J are TRBV6-2 or TRBV6-3 and TRBJ2-7; TRBD1 agrees at 10 bases. Germline assignment: CDR1 MNHEY and CDR2 SVGEGT. This CDR3 contains 14 residues. Losses at the gene ends were 2 bases for V and 7 bases for J; bases not matched to a gene: 5.

The CDR3 loop is CASSDRLYSPLHF. CDR3 sequence (DNA): TGTGCCAGCAGTGACAGGCTTTATTCACCCCTCCACTTT. V usage is TRBV6-1 and J usage is TRBJ1-6, with no clear D. CDR3 length equals 13 residues. Germline V gene sequence: CDR1 MNHNS, CDR2 SASEGT. V was trimmed by 3 bases and J by 8 bases, leaving 8 bases between them.

This rearrangement joins TRBV9 to TRBJ2-7, with 9 nucleotides matching TRBD2. Trimming cost V 0 bases and J 1 base; bases outside gene matches: 2. CDR1 SGDLS and CDR2 YYNGEE come from the germline V gene. The CDR3 is 15 residues long. The CDR3 sequence is CASSVGLAASYEQYF. DNA for the CDR3: TGTGCCAGCAGCGTAGGACTAGCGGCTTCCTACGAGCAGTACTTC. Variable domain in full (rest from reference TRBV9 and TRBJ2-7): DSGVTQTPKHLITATGQRVTLRCSPRSGDLSVYWYQQSLDQGLQFLIQYYNGEERAKGNILERFSAQQFPDLHSELNLSSLELGDSALYFCASSVGLAASYEQYFGPGTRLTVT.

CDR3 DNA sequence: TGTGCCAGCAGCTTAAGGCTAGCGGGGCTCTCCTACGAGCAGTACTTC. As protein: CASSLRLAGLSYEQYF. The genes are TRBV7-2 and TRBJ2-7; TRBD2 aligns across 9 bases. The V gene's germline CDR1 is SGHTA and CDR2 FQGNSA. The CDR3 loop spans 16 amino acids. J was trimmed by 0 bases and V by 2 bases; bases with no gene match: 5. The complete variable domain, with remaining parts taken from reference TRBV7-2 and TRBJ2-7, reads GAGVSQSPSNKVTEKGKDVELRCDPISGHTALYWYRQSLGQGLEFLIYFQGNSAPDKSGLPSDRFSAERTGGSVSTLTIQRTQQEDSAVYLCASSLRLAGLSYEQYFGPGTRLTVT.

V is TRBV7-2 and J is TRBJ2-7, with D possibly being TRBD2 (6 bases). CDR3 size: 14 residues. CDR1 is SGHTA, CDR2 FQGNSA, per germline. Trimming pared 3 bases from V and 2 bases from J, leaving 11 bases between. The CDR3 sequence: CASSFGGETYEQYF. In nucleotides, the CDR3 is TGTGCCAGCAGCTTCGGCGGGGAAACCTACGAGCAGTACTTC.

The chain combines TRBV7-2 with TRBJ1-2; D gene ambiguous. Germline lookup yields CDR1 SGHTA and CDR2 FQGNSA. The CDR3 sequence is 13 residues long. V was trimmed by 1 base and J by 8 bases, leaving 11 bases between them. The CDR3 protein is CASSLVFGEGYTF. The CDR3 DNA reads as TGTGCCAGCAGCTTAGTGTTCGGGGAGGGCTACACCTTC. The complete variable domain, with remaining parts taken from reference TRBV7-2 and TRBJ1-2, reads GAGVSQSPSNKVTEKGKDVELRCDPISGHTALYWYRQSLGQGLEFLIYFQGNSAPDKSGLPSDRFSAERTGGSVSTLTIQRTQQEDSAVYLCASSLVFGEGYTFGSGTRLTVV.

The chain couples TRBV6-6 to TRBJ1-4, with a weak D call TRBD1 (6 bases). The CDR3 spans 14 residues. CDR1 and CDR2 (germline): MNHNY, SVGAGI (reference sequence). V dropped 4 bases and J dropped 8 bases, with 14 bases sitting between them. The CDR3 reads CASSFRGAEEKLFF. CDR3 nucleotides: TGTGCCAGCAGTTTTCGGGGGGCTGAGGAAAAACTGTTTTTT.

The V gene is TRBV21-1, the J gene TRBJ1-4; the table's D call of TRBD1 was not tested on the DNA. TRBV21-1 constitutes a pseudogene. The CDR3 is 16 residues long. The CDR3 DNA reads as TGTGCCAGCAGCTCCCGGACAGGGTTGGCTAATGAAAAACTGTTTTTT. As protein: CASSSRTGLANEKLFF.

The rearrangement links TRBV5-1 to TRBJ2-5; 9 bases fit TRBD1. This CDR3 is built from 18 residues. Germline trimming cut 2 bases from V and 7 bases from J; bases unmatched to any gene: 18. Germline V lookup: CDR1 SGHRS, CDR2 YFSETQ. The DNA of the CDR3 is TGCGCCAGCAGCTTCGGACAATCCGGGACAGGGCCCTCTCGGACCCAGTACTTC. Translating gives CASSFGQSGTGPSRTQYF.